Below, 14 T cell receptor beta chains from the same sample are listed, as sequenced in a study of CD8 T cells in ankylosing spondylitis. Study conclusions and caveats: It appeared that ankylosing spondylitis blood was characterized by a TCR beta motif of under ten highly homologous variants.

These receptors' targets are unknown. TCRdb recomputed calls from the 5' RACE reads with MiXCR, one row per CDR3 protein. The sample yields around 440,000 distinct CDR3 sequences, 15% to 20% seen once. The specimen sequenced was blood, either unsorted or a sorted T cell fraction (not recorded which). The receptors were sampled from a male donor with ankylosing spondylitis.

There are a few counts of this clonotype. The chain combines TRBV15 with TRBJ1-3, with a weak D call TRBD1 (6 bases). V was pared by 1 base and J by 3 bases, with 13 bases between. Germline V gives CDR1 LNHNV, CDR2 YYDKDF (reference sequence). This CDR3 spans 16 amino acids. DNA for the CDR3: TGTGCCACCAGCAGAGTCGTCAGGGGAGGTGGAAACACCATATATTTT. Its protein is CATSRVVRGGGNTIYF.

This clonotype was seen only a few times. J is TRBJ2-3 and V is TRBV5-1; D is unclear. The germline V gene has CDR1 SGHRS and CDR2 YFSETQ. V gave up 1 base and J gave up 4 bases, with 10 bases separating them. This CDR3 is 14 amino acids long. CDR3 nucleotide sequence: TGCGCCAGCAGCTTGTTAGGGATCTCAGATACGCAGTATTTT. Protein: CASSLLGISDTQYF. Full variable domain (outside the CDR3, taken from reference TRBV5-1 and TRBJ2-3): KAGVTQTPRYLIKTRGQQVTLSCSPISGHRSVSWYQQTPGQGLQFLFEYFSETQRNKGNFPGRFSGRQFSNSRSEMNVSTLELGDSALYLCASSLLGISDTQYFGPGTRLTVL.

This clonotype appeared many times. The chain links TRBV4-2 to TRBJ2-5; D might be TRBD1 (6 bases). There are 13 residues in the CDR3. From germline, CDR1 is LGHNA and CDR2 YNFKEQ. V was shortened by 4 bases and J by 2 bases, with 8 bases between the two germline ends. CDR3 amino acids: CASSPTGQETQYF. The CDR3, as DNA: TGTGCCAGCAGCCCGACAGGTCAAGAGACCCAGTACTTC.

The J gene is TRBJ2-1, the V gene TRBV3-1; D unresolved. This CDR3 is 14 amino acids long. V was pared by 1 base and J by 9 bases, with 13 bases between. From germline, CDR1 is LGHDT and CDR2 YNNKEL (reference sequence). The CDR3 DNA reads as TGTGCCAGCAGCCAAGGGGCCTTGGGCAGTGAGCAGTTCTTC. Translation gives CASSQGALGSEQFF.

A few counts support this clonotype. V usage is TRBV4-2 and J usage is TRBJ2-5, with 14 bases aligning to TRBD2. Per germline, CDR1 LGHNA and CDR2 YNFKEQ. With 1 base clipped from V and 2 bases from J, the junction kept 0 bases outside the gene matches. There are 16 residues in the CDR3. CDR3 in amino acids: CASSQGTSGRQETQYF. The CDR3 region has the DNA TGTGCCAGCAGCCAAGGGACTAGCGGGAGGCAAGAGACCCAGTACTTC.

V usage is TRBV5-1 and J usage is TRBJ1-1; TRBD1 matches at 7 bases. With 0 bases clipped from V and 1 base from J, the junction kept 6 bases outside the gene matches. In germline, CDR1 is SGHRS, CDR2 YFSETQ. This CDR3 region has 16 residues. The CDR3 protein is CASSLGQGVRNTEAFF. The CDR3 nucleotides read TGCGCCAGCAGCTTGGGACAGGGAGTTAGGAACACTGAAGCTTTCTTT.

This clonotype was counted only a few times. V and J are TRBV3-1 and TRBJ2-3; perhaps TRBD2 as D (6 bases). V lost 4 bases and J lost 5, with 7 bases in between. Germline assignment: CDR1 LGHDT and CDR2 YNNKEL (reference sequence). This CDR3 comprises 12 residues. The CDR3 DNA follows: TGTGCCAGCAGCCCAGCGGGAGATACGCAGTATTTT. The encoded protein is CASSPAGDTQYF.

The sample holds many counts of this clonotype. The J gene is TRBJ2-3, the V gene TRBV20-1; D gene unclear. This CDR3 contains 11 residues. V was trimmed by 6 bases and J by 5 bases, leaving 9 bases between them. CDR1 is DFQATT, CDR2 SNEGSKA, per germline (reference sequence). CDR3: CSATLVDTQYF. In DNA, the CDR3 is TGCAGTGCGACCCTAGTAGATACGCAGTATTTT.

This clonotype occurred many times. The CDR3: CASKDRREGETQYF. The CDR3, as DNA: TGTGCCAGCAAGGACAGGAGAGAAGGAGAGACCCAGTACTTC. The V gene is TRBV5-4, the J gene TRBJ2-5, with TRBD1 identical over 7 bases. The germline V gene encodes CDR1 SGHNT and CDR2 YYREEE (reference sequence). The CDR3 has 14 residues. V was clipped by 6 bases and J by 4 bases; unmatched bases: 9.

This clonotype was counted only a few times. This chain links TRBV11-2 with TRBJ2-2; D is possibly TRBD2 (6 bases). Trimming left V 7 bases short and J 6 bases short, with 15 bases between. CDR3 size: 14 residues. CDR1 and CDR2 (germline): SGHAT, FQNNGV. The DNA of the CDR3 is TGTGCCAGCATCCGTCGGGGGAAGGCCGGGGAGCTGTTTTTT. Its translation is CASIRRGKAGELFF. Drawing the rest from reference TRBV11-2 and TRBJ2-2, the complete variable domain is EAGVAQSPRYKIIEKRQSVAFWCNPISGHATLYWYQQILGQGPKLLIQFQNNGVVDDSQLPKDRFSAERLKGVDSTLKIQPAKLEDSAVYLCASIRRGKAGELFFGEGSRLTVL.

The CDR3 loop reads CASSQGRSTGLGETQYF. The CDR3 DNA sequence: TGCGCCAGCAGCCAAGGGCGGTCTACAGGGCTGGGAGAGACCCAGTACTTC. V gene TRBV4-1 combines with J gene TRBJ2-5; weak D call: TRBD1 (6 bases). Per the germline V gene, CDR1 is MGHRA and CDR2 is YSYEKL. CDR3 length equals 17 residues. The V gene lost 1 base and the J gene lost 4 bases, with 19 bases spanning the gap.

The chain carries TRBV7-2 and TRBJ2-3; 10 positions agree with TRBD2. J gave up 4 bases and V 5 bases, and 6 bases lay outside the gene matches. The CDR3 has 15 residues. The germline CDR1 and CDR2 sequences are SGHTA and FQGNSA. CDR3 amino acids: CASSPRTSGPDTQYF. CDR3 bases: TGTGCCAGCAGCCCGCGGACTAGCGGCCCAGATACGCAGTATTTT. Drawing the rest from reference TRBV7-2 and TRBJ2-3, the complete variable domain is GAGVSQSPSNKVTEKGKDVELRCDPISGHTALYWYRQSLGQGLEFLIYFQGNSAPDKSGLPSDRFSAERTGGSVSTLTIQRTQQEDSAVYLCASSPRTSGPDTQYFGPGTRLTVL.

This clonotype was counted ten times or more. This chain joins TRBV24-1 and TRBJ2-5; 12 bases line up with TRBD1. CDR1 is KGHDR, CDR2 SFDVKD, per germline. This CDR3 has 18 residues. J gave up 9 bases and V 2 bases, and 15 bases lay outside the gene matches. CDR3 amino acids: CATSDSRPRDRGQLSQYF. CDR3 bases: TGTGCCACCAGTGATTCCCGACCCCGGGACAGGGGGCAATTATCCCAGTACTTC.

This clonotype was counted a few times. The gene calls are TRBV3-1 and TRBJ2-7, with D possibly TRBD2 on 5 matching bases. The CDR3 totals 15 residues. CDR1 and CDR2 from the germline V gene are LGHDT and YNNKEL (reference sequence). V dropped 1 base and J dropped 3 bases, with 13 bases sitting between them. The DNA of the CDR3 is TGTGCCAGCAGCCAAGTTTCGGCTAGCAGCTACGAGCAGTACTTC. It encodes CASSQVSASSYEQYF.